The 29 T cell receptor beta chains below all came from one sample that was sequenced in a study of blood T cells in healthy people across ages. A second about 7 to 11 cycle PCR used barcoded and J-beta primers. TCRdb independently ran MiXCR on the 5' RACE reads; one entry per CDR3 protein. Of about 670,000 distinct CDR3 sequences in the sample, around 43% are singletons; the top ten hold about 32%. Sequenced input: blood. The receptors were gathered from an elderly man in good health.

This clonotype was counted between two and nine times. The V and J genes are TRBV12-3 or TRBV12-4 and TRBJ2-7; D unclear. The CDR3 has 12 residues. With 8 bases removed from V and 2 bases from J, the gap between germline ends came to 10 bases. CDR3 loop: CASSDTPYEQYF. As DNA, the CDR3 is TGTGCCAGCTCCGACACTCCCTACGAGCAGTACTTC.

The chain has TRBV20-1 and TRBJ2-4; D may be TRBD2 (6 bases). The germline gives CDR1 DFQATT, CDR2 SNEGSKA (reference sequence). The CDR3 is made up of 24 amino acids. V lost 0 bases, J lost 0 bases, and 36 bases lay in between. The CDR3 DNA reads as TGCAGTGCTAGAGACGTTCAACCTTTCCGGGACTTAGGGACCAATTTACTAGCCAAAAACATTCAGTACTTC. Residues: CSARDVQPFRDLGTNLLAKNIQYF.

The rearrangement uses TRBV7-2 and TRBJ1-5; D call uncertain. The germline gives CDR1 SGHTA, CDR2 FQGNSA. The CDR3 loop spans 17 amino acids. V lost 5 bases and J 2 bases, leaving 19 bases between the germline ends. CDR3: CASSRKGVGEGNQPQHF. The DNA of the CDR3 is TGTGCCAGCAGCCGCAAGGGTGTTGGGGAAGGCAATCAGCCCCAGCATTTT.

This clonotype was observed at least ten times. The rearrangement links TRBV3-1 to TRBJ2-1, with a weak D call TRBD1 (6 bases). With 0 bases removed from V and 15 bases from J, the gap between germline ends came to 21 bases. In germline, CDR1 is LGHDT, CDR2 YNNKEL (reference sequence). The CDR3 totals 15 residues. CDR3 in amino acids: CASSQEVGGPYIPFF. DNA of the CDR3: TGTGCCAGCAGCCAAGAAGTAGGGGGACCTTACATCCCGTTCTTC.

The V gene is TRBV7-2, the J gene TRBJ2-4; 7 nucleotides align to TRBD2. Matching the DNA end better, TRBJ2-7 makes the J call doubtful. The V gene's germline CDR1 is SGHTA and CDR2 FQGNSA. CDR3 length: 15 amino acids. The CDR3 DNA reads TGTGCCAGCAGTGGGGTAGCGGGCCCAGTATACGAGCAGTACTTC. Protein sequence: CASSGVAGPVYEQYF.

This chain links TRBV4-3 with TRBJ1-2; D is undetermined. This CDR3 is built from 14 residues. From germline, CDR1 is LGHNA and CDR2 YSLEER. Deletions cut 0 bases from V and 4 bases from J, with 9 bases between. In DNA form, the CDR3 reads TGCGCCAGCAGCCAAGAGGACCTAGGCTATGGCTACACCTTC. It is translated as CASSQEDLGYGYTF.

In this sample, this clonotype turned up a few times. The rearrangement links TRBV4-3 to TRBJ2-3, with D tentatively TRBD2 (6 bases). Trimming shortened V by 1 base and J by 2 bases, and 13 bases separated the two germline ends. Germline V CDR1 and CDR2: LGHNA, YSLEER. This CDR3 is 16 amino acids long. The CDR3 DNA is TGCGCCAGCAGCCAAGGAAGCGGCGGGGCCACAGATACGCAGTATTTT. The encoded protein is CASSQGSGGATDTQYF.

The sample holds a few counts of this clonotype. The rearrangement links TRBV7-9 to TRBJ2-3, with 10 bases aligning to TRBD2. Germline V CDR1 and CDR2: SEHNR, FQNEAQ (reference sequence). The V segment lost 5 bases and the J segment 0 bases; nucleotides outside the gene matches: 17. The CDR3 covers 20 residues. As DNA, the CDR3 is TGTGCCAGCAGCGCAGATTGGAATCCGGGACTAGCGCCTAGCACAGATACGCAGTATTTT. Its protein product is CASSADWNPGLAPSTDTQYF.

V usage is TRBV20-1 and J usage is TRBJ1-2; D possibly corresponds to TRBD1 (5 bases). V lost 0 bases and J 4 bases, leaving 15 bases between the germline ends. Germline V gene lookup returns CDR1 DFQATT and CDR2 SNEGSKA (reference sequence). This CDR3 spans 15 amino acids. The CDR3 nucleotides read TGCAGTGCTAGAGATCGCCAGCGAGGGACCTATGGCTACACCTTC. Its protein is CSARDRQRGTYGYTF.

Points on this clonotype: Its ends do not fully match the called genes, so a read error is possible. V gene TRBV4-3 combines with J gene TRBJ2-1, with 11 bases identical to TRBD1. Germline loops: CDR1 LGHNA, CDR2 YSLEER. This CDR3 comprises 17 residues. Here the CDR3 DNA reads TGCACCAGCAGCCAAGGATCCGGGACAGGGGGCTACAATGAGCAGTTCTTC. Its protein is CTSSQGSGTGGYNEQFF.

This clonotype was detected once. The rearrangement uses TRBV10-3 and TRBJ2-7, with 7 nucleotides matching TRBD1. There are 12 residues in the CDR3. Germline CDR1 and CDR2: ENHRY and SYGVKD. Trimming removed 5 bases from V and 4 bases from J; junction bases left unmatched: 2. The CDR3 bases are TGTGCCATCAGTCTACAGGGGTACGAGCAGTACTTC. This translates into CAISLQGYEQYF.

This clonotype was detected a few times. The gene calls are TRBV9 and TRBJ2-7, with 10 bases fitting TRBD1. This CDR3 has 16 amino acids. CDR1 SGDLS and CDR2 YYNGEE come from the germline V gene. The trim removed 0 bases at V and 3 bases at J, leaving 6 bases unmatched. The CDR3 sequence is CASSVGSGTGDYEQYF. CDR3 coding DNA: TGTGCCAGCAGCGTAGGGTCCGGGACAGGGGACTACGAGCAGTACTTC.

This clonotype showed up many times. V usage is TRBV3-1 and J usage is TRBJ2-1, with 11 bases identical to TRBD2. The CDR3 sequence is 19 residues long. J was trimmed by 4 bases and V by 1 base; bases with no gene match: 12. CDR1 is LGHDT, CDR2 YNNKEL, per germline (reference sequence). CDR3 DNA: TGTGCCAGCAGCCAAGTCGCGGGGAAACTAGCGGGAGCTTACAATGAGCAGTTCTTC. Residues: CASSQVAGKLAGAYNEQFF.

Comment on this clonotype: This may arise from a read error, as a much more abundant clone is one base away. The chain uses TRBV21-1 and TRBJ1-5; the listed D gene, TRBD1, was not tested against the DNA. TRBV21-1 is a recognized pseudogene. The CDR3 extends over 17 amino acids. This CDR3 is CVSSKGRTVISNQPQHF. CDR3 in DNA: TGTGTCAGCAGCAAAGGACGGACAGTGATTAGCAATCAGCCCCAGCATTTT.

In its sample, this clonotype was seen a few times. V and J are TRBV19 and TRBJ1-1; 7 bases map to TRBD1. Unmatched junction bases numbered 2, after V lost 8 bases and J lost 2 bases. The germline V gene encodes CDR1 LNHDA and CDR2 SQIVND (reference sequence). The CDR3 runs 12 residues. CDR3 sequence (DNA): TGTGCCAGTCGGGACAGTAACACTGAAGCTTTCTTT. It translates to CASRDSNTEAFF.

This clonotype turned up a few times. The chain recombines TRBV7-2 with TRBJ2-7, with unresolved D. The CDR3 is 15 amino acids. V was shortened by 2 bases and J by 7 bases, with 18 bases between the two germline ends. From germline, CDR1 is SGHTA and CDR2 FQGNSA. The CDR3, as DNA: TGTGCCAGCAGCTTAACGAGTGCCAGCTACAATGAGCAGTACTTC. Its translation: CASSLTSASYNEQYF. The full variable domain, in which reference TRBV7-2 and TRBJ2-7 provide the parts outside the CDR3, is GAGVSQSPSNKVTEKGKDVELRCDPISGHTALYWYRQSLGQGLEFLIYFQGNSAPDKSGLPSDRFSAERTGGSVSTLTIQRTQQEDSAVYLCASSLTSASYNEQYFGPGTRLTVT.

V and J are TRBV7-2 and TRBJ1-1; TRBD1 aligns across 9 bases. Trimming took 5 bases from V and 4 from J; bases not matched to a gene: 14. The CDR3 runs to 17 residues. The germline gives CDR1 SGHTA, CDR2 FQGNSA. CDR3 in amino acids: CASSRVGTGRFGTEAFF. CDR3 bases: TGTGCCAGCAGCCGAGTAGGGACAGGGAGATTTGGCACTGAAGCTTTCTTT.

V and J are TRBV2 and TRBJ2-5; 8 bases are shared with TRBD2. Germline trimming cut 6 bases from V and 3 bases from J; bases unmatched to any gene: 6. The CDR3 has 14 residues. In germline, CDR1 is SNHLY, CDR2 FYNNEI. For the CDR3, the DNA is TGTGCCAGCAGGGAGGGACTAGGAGAAGAGACCCAGTACTTC. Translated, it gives CASREGLGEETQYF.

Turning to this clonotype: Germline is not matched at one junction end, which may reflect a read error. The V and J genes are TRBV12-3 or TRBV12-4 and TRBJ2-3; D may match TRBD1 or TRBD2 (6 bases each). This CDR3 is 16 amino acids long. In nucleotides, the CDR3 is TGTGCCAGCAGTTTCGGGGGCACAACTAGCACAGATATGCAGTATTTT. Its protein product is CASSFGGTTSTDMQYF.

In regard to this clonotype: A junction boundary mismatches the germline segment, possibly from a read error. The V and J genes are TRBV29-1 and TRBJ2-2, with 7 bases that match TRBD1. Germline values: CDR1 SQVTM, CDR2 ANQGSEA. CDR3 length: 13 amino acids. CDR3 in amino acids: CSALTGNPGELFF. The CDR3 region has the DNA TGCAGCGCCCTGACAGGGAACCCCGGGGAGCTGTTTTTT.

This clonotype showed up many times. CDR3 DNA: TGTGCCAGCAGTTCCTTAACAAGGGCCTTCGAGCAGTACTTC. Translating it yields CASSSLTRAFEQYF. V is TRBV27 and J is TRBJ2-7; no clear D gene. From germline, CDR1 is MNHEY and CDR2 SMNVEV (reference sequence). The CDR3 is made up of 14 amino acids. V was trimmed by 4 bases and J by 6 bases, leaving 16 bases between them.

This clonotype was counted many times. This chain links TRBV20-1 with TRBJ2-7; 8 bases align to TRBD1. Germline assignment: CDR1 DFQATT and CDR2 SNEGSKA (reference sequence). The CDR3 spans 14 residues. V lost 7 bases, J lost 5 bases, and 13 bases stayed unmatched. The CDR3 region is CSVEDSGQGNEQYF. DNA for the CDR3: TGCAGTGTGGAGGACTCCGGACAGGGAAACGAGCAGTACTTC.

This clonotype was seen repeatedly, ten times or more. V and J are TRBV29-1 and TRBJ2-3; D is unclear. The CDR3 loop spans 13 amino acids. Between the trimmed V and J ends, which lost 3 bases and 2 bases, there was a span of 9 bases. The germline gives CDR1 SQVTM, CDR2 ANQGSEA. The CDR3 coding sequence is TGCAGCGTTGATGGATTAGCCACAGATACGCAGTATTTT. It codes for CSVDGLATDTQYF.

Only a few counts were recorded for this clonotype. DNA of the CDR3: TGTGCCAGCAGCCAAGGTGCAACAGGGGCAATCGGCGGCTACACCTTC. This translates into CASSQGATGAIGGYTF. The rearrangement joins TRBV4-2 to TRBJ1-2, with 7 nucleotides matching TRBD1. The CDR3 contains 16 residues. The V segment lost 1 base and the J segment 8 bases; nucleotides outside the gene matches: 13. Per germline, CDR1 LGHNA and CDR2 YNFKEQ.

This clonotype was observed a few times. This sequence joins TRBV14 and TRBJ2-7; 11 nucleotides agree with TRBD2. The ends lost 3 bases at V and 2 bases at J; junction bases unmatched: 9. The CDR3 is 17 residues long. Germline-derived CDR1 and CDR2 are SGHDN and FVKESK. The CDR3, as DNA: TGTGCCAGCAGCCATCCGGCTCCGGGACTAGCGGCCTACGAGCAGTACTTC. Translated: CASSHPAPGLAAYEQYF.

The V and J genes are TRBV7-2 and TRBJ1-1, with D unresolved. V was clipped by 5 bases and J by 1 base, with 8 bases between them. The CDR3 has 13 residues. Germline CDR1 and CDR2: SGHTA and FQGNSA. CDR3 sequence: CASSITPNTEAFF. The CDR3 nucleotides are TGTGCCAGCAGCATCACACCGAACACTGAAGCTTTCTTT.

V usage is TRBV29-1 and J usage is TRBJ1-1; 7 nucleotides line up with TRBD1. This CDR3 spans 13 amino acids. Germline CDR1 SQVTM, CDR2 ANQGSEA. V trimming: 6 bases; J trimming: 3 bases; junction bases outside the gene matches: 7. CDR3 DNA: TGCAGCGTAACCGACAGGGCGGACACTGAAGCTTTCTTT. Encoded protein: CSVTDRADTEAFF.

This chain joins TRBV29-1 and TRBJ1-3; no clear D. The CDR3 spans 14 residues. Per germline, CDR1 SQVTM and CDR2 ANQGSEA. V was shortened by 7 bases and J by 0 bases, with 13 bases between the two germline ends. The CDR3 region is CSASLDGSGNTIYF. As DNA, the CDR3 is TGCAGCGCCTCCCTGGACGGCTCTGGAAACACCATATATTTT.

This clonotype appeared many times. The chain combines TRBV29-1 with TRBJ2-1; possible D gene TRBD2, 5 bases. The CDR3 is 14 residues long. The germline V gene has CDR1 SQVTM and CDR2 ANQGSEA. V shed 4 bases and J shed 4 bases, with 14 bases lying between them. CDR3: CSVVQDYQYNEQFF. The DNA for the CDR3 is TGCAGCGTTGTTCAAGACTACCAGTACAATGAGCAGTTCTTC.